The 15 T cell receptor beta chains listed next were all sequenced from one sample in a study of T cells in tumors after PD-1 blockade. Measured with immunoSEQ multiplex PCR; TCRdb has only the in-frame clones, and not every one. Seen here are around 49,000 clones, roughly 80% observed once, and the top ten hold just over 4%. This specimen was PBMCs, taken before anti-PD-1 treatment. All receptors derive from a human donor with basal cell carcinoma.

The chain has TRBV6-8 and TRBJ2-7, with 9 positions matching TRBD2. J was trimmed by 6 bases and V by 0 bases; bases with no gene match: 24. Germline V gene sequence: CDR1 MNHGY, CDR2 SAAAGT. This CDR3 is 21 amino acids long. Here the CDR3 DNA reads TGTGCCAGCAGTTACTCGAAAGGGATGAGGTCTAGGCGGGGGGGCCGGTGCGAGCAGTACTTC. It codes for CASSYSKGMRSRRGGRCEQYF.

V and J are TRBV6-5 and TRBJ1-2; TRBD1 might be the D (6 bases). CDR3 length: 12 residues. Looked up from germline, CDR1 is MNHEY and CDR2 is SVGAGI. V was trimmed by 8 bases and J by 7 bases, leaving 14 bases between them. Written as DNA, the CDR3 is TGTGCCAGCGGGGACATCCGGGGTGGCTACACCTTC. Translating gives CASGDIRGGYTF.

This clone was counted once. The rearrangement links TRBV5-1 to TRBJ2-2; no reliable D call. The CDR3 loop spans 14 amino acids. CDR1 is SGHRS and CDR2 is YFSETQ in the germline V gene. Trimming removed 4 bases from V and 2 bases from J, with 9 bases in between. CDR3 sequence: CASSGILNTGELFF. The DNA of the CDR3 is TGCGCCAGCAGCGGGATCTTAAACACCGGGGAGCTGTTTTTT.

This sequence joins TRBV20-1 and TRBJ2-5; 11 bases line up with TRBD1. CDR3 length: 15 amino acids. The V segment lost 3 bases and the J segment 4 bases; nucleotides outside the gene matches: 7. Germline CDR1 is DFQATT and CDR2 is SNEGSKA (reference sequence). DNA for the CDR3: TGCAGTGCTAGTCGGAGGACAGGGGGCCCAGAGACCCAGTACTTC. Translated, it gives CSASRRTGGPETQYF.

The chain employs TRBV6-4 and TRBJ2-1, with D perhaps matching TRBD1 (6 bases). The CDR3 loop spans 13 amino acids. CDR1 and CDR2 (germline): MRHNA, SNTAGT. Trimming removed 2 bases at V and 6 bases at J, with 8 bases between. The DNA of the CDR3 is TGTGCCAGCAGTGACGGGGGCGTCAATGAGCAGTTCTTC. The encoded protein is CASSDGGVNEQFF.

This chain joins TRBV18 and TRBJ1-1; the D gene is possibly TRBD1 (5 bases). V lost 4 bases and J 8 bases, leaving 17 bases between the germline ends. CDR3 size: 14 residues. Per germline, CDR1 KGHSH and CDR2 LQKENI. The CDR3 spells CASSQTGFEPEAFF. The CDR3 nucleotides read TGTGCCAGCTCACAAACAGGTTTCGAACCGGAAGCTTTCTTT.

This clone was picked up one time. This chain joins TRBV11-3 and TRBJ1-2; 7 positions agree with TRBD1. V shed 6 bases and J 8 bases; nucleotides not matched to a gene: 9. CDR3 length: 13 residues. Germline V gene data show CDR1 as SGHNT and CDR2 as YENEEA. The CDR3 nucleotides read TGTGCCAGCAGTCCCGACAGGGTCTGGGGCTACACCTTC. This translates into CASSPDRVWGYTF.

The V gene is TRBV28, the J gene TRBJ1-3, with D perhaps TRBD1 (5 bases). Germline lookup yields CDR1 MDHEN and CDR2 SYDVKM. V was clipped by 11 bases and J by 0 bases, with 23 bases between them. This CDR3 spans 17 amino acids. The chain's CDR3 is CAASEWGRTHSGNTIYF. The CDR3 DNA follows: TGTGCCGCCTCGGAATGGGGCCGGACCCACTCTGGAAACACCATATATTTT.

This sequence joins TRBV3-1 (or the pseudogene TRBV3-2) and TRBJ1-3; D ambiguous. Germline lookup yields CDR1 LGHDT and CDR2 YNNKEL (reference sequence). This CDR3 spans 13 amino acids. V was pared by 2 bases and J by 0 bases, with 2 bases between. In DNA form, the CDR3 reads TGTGCCAGCAGCCAACACTCTGGAAACACCATATATTTT. Its protein product is CASSQHSGNTIYF.

The table lists this clone with a few counts. The J gene is TRBJ2-7, the V gene TRBV5-3, with unresolved D. TRBV5-3 counts as an open reading frame of uncertain function. V was shortened by 3 bases and J by 2 bases, with 6 bases between the two germline ends. This CDR3 has 12 amino acids. The CDR3 sequence: CARSWSTYEQYF. The CDR3 bases are TGTGCCAGAAGCTGGTCGACCTACGAGCAGTACTTC.

The chain couples TRBV19 to TRBJ1-1; D unresolved. Germline loops: CDR1 LNHDA, CDR2 SQIVND (reference sequence). Trimming took off 3 bases at V and 6 bases at J, with 11 bases between the two ends. CDR3 length: 13 amino acids. The CDR3 protein is CASSIGEEAEAFF. CDR3 DNA: TGTGCCAGTAGTATTGGTGAGGAGGCTGAAGCTTTCTTT.

CDR3 DNA sequence: TGCGCCAGCGGAGACAGGGTTGAAAAACTGTTTTTT. Protein sequence: CASGDRVEKLFF. This sequence joins TRBV10-1 and TRBJ1-4; 7 positions agree with TRBD1. This CDR3 comprises 12 residues. V dropped 8 bases and J dropped 7; count of bases not matched to a gene: 4. From germline, CDR1 is WNHNN and CDR2 SYGVQD (reference sequence).

There are a few counts of this clone. The chain links TRBV19 to TRBJ1-6; D remains unclear. The germline CDR1 and CDR2 sequences are LNHDA and SQIVND (reference sequence). CDR3 length: 14 residues. V was cut by 6 bases and J by 7 bases, with 13 bases left in between. The CDR3 DNA follows: TGTGCCAGTAGATTTAAGGCGCAGAATTCACCCCTCCACTTT. Encoded protein: CASRFKAQNSPLHF.

The V and J genes are TRBV12-3 or TRBV12-4 and TRBJ1-6; D is undetermined. Trimming cost V 2 bases and J 7 bases, with 6 bases left between them. This CDR3 comprises 13 residues. DNA of the CDR3: TGTGCCAGCAGTTTATGGGTGAATTCACCCCTCCACTTT. It is translated as CASSLWVNSPLHF.

In its sample, this clone was seen a few times. The V gene is TRBV18, the J gene TRBJ1-5; 12 nucleotides align to TRBD1. Germline lookup yields CDR1 KGHSH and CDR2 LQKENI. Unmatched junction bases numbered 8, after V lost 8 bases and J lost 6 bases. This CDR3 region has 15 residues. In DNA form, the CDR3 reads TGTGCCAGCGCCCTGGGACAGGGGGCCCCTCAGCCCCAGCATTTT. Protein sequence: CASALGQGAPQPQHF.